These T cell receptor beta chains were read from a single sample in a study of CD8 T cells in ankylosing spondylitis. Via MiXCR, TCRdb re-called the 5' RACE reads, giving one row per CDR3 protein. The sample includes 380,000 or so distinct CDR3 sequences, about 20% seen only once; the top ten take about an eighth. Sequencing input: blood, either unsorted or a sorted T cell fraction (not recorded which). These receptors all stem from a male donor with ankylosing spondylitis or in good health (not recorded which). CDR3s include the opening cysteine and the closing phenylalanine or tryptophan. D genes are given only for firm matches. Not every row has a clone size; where given, it reads once, few, many or a size class.

abundance,v_gene,j_gene,d_gene,CDR3aa,CDR3nt
.,TRBV12-3/TRBV12-4,TRBJ2-5,.,CASSLAPGLQETQYF,TGTGCCAGCAGTTTAGCCCCGGGGCTCCAAGAGACCCAGTACTTC
few,TRBV6-1,TRBJ2-1,TRBD1,CASRTSGGSYNEQFF,TGTGCCAGTAGAACTTCAGGGGGCTCCTACAATGAGCAGTTCTTC
few,TRBV28,TRBJ2-4,TRBD1,CASSSTGGFGKNIQYF,TGTGCCAGCAGTTCGACAGGGGGCTTCGGCAAAAACATTCAGTACTTC
.,TRBV12-3/TRBV12-4,TRBJ1-1,.,CASITANTEAFF,TGTGCCAGCATCACAGCGAACACTGAAGCTTTCTTT
few,TRBV6-5,TRBJ2-3,TRBD1,CASSYSLTGGADTQYF,TGTGCCAGCAGTTACTCTTTGACAGGGGGGGCAGATACGCAGTATTTT
.,TRBV12-3/TRBV12-4,TRBJ1-1,.,CASSLNRHTEAFF,TGTGCCAGCAGTTTAAACAGACACACTGAAGCTTTCTTT
.,TRBV18,TRBJ2-4,TRBD2,CASSPGWGGIKNIQYF,TGTGCCAGCTCACCAGGATGGGGGGGAATTAAAAACATTCAGTACTTC
.,TRBV7-9,TRBJ1-5,TRBD1,CANRLGTGENQPQHF,TGTGCCAACAGACTAGGGACAGGGGAAAATCAGCCCCAGCATTTT
.,TRBV19,TRBJ2-1,.,CASGDWPSSYNEQFF,TGTGCCAGTGGAGATTGGCCAAGCTCCTACAATGAGCAGTTCTTC
few,TRBV7-8,TRBJ2-2,.,CASSLGDTNTGELFF,TGTGCCAGCAGCTTAGGGGACACGAACACCGGGGAGCTGTTTTTT
few,TRBV12-3/TRBV12-4,TRBJ2-2,.,CASRAQVPYTGELFF,TGTGCCAGCAGGGCTCAGGTACCCTACACCGGGGAGCTGTTTTTT
few,TRBV12-3/TRBV12-4,TRBJ2-1,TRBD2,CASSGTSGGQYNEQFF,TGTGCCAGCAGTGGGACTAGCGGGGGGCAATACAATGAGCAGTTCTTC
few,TRBV12-3/TRBV12-4,TRBJ2-1,.,CASSPHNPLSYNEQFF,TGTGCCAGCAGCCCACATAACCCCCTCTCCTACAATGAGCAGTTCTTC
few,TRBV27,TRBJ2-7,.,CASSLSSSGHYEQYF,TGTGCCAGCAGTTTAAGTAGCTCGGGGCACTACGAGCAGTACTTC
.,TRBV25-1,TRBJ1-5,TRBD1,CASSEQGVNQPQHF,TGTGCCAGCAGCGAACAGGGGGTTAATCAGCCCCAGCATTTT
.,TRBV27,TRBJ1-5,.,CASSFVSNQPQHF,TGTGCCAGCAGTTTCGTAAGCAATCAGCCCCAGCATTTT
.,TRBV20-1,TRBJ1-2,TRBD1,CSARDTWDSNYGYTF,TGCAGTGCTAGAGATACTTGGGACAGCAACTATGGCTACACCTTC
.,TRBV3-1,TRBJ2-7,.,CASSQNRDTTYEQYF,TGTGCCAGCAGCCAAAACCGGGACACGACCTACGAGCAGTACTTC
.,TRBV27,TRBJ1-2,.,CASKPGRNYGYTF,TGTGCCAGCAAACCGGGACGGAACTATGGCTACACCTTC
few,TRBV3-1,TRBJ2-7,.,CASSQQEPTYEQYF,TGTGCCAGCAGCCAACAGGAACCAACGTACGAGCAGTACTTC
few,TRBV7-3,TRBJ2-3,.,CASSRFSSDTQYF,TGTGCCAGCAGCCGGTTTAGTTCAGATACGCAGTATTTT
.,TRBV3-1,TRBJ2-7,TRBD1,CASSQGQGAIVYEQYF,TGTGCCAGCAGCCAAGGCCAGGGGGCTATTGTATACGAGCAGTACTTC
.,TRBV2,TRBJ2-5,.,CASSDPDREDETQYF,TGTGCCAGCAGTGATCCTGACAGGGAGGACGAGACCCAGTACTTC
few,TRBV2,TRBJ2-4,TRBD1,CASSEGTEHNIQYF,TGTGCCAGCAGTGAGGGGACAGAGCACAACATTCAGTACTTC
few,TRBV29-1,TRBJ2-5,.,CSVEDHSSEETQYF,TGCAGCGTTGAAGATCATAGTTCAGAGGAGACCCAGTACTTC
.,TRBV9,TRBJ2-6,.,CASSVDEEGYWANVLTF,TGTGCCAGCAGCGTAGACGAAGAAGGGTACTGGGCCAACGTCCTGACTTTC
few,TRBV9,TRBJ2-1,TRBD1,CASSVATGTYSYNEQFF,TGTGCCAGCAGCGTAGCGACAGGGACGTATTCATACAATGAGCAGTTCTTC
.,TRBV6-1,TRBJ2-7,TRBD2,CASRSPGLAGGDSYEQYF,TGTGCCAGCAGGTCCCCGGGACTAGCGGGGGGGGATTCCTACGAGCAGTACTTC
few,TRBV19,TRBJ2-7,.,CASSMSRPSYEQYF,TGTGCCAGTAGTATGAGTCGTCCCTCCTACGAGCAGTACTTC
.,TRBV24-1,TRBJ2-3,.,CATCRGTDTQYF,TGTGCCACCTGTAGGGGCACAGATACGCAGTATTTT
few,TRBV2,TRBJ2-2,TRBD1,CTSSPPNYGTGRVGELFF,TGTACCAGCAGTCCACCCAACTACGGGACAGGGAGGGTCGGGGAGCTGTTTTTT
.,TRBV29-1,TRBJ2-1,.,CSVVEGEVTYNEQFF,TGCAGCGTTGTGGAGGGAGAAGTCACCTACAATGAGCAGTTCTTC
.,TRBV7-8,TRBJ1-2,.,CASSPGPTGYGYTF,TGTGCCAGCAGCCCGGGACCGACGGGCTATGGCTACACCTTC
few,TRBV10-2,TRBJ2-1,.,CASSESRDRYNEQFF,TGCGCCAGCAGTGAGTCGCGGGATAGGTACAATGAGCAGTTCTTC
many,TRBV9,TRBJ2-3,TRBD2,CASSVLAGTTTDTQYF,TGTGCCAGCAGCGTGCTAGCGGGGACAACCACAGATACGCAGTATTTT
.,TRBV6-2/TRBV6-3,TRBJ1-1,.,CASSAPEAFEAFF,TGTGCCAGCAGTGCCCCCGAGGCATTCGAAGCTTTCTTT